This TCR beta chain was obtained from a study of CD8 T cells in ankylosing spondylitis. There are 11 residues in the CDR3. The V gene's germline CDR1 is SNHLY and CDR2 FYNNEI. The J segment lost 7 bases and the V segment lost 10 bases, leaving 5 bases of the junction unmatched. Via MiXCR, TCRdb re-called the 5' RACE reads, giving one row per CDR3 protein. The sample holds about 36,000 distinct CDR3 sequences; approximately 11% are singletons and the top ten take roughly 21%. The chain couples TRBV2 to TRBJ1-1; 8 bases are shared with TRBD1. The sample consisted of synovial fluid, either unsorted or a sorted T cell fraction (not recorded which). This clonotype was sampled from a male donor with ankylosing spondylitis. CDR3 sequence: CATSGGLEAFF. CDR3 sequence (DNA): TGTGCCACCTCAGGGGGCCTTGAAGCTTTCTTT.